Given below is one T cell receptor (beta chain) in context. The specificity of this receptor is unknown. Per-base qualities were not stored, and no clone one base away is much larger. At one collaborating source in Seattle, patients were enrolled during active infection and were followed longitudinally through the course of disease. The collaborating institutions used their own protocols to collect whole blood in K2EDTA tubes. For TCRbeta analysis, collaborator samples were shipped as frozen whole blood, as isolated PBMCs, or as DNA extracted from either sample type. This entry belongs to a study of blood T cell repertoires in COVID-19 (TCRdb year 2020). Looking at the study overall: Samples covering the acute and convalescent phases of COVID-19 were provided by collaborators in the United States, Italy and Spain. The material from the prospective study consisted of cDNA or gDNA derived from T cells, B-cell-depleted T cells, or PBMCs. Deeply sampled blood TCRbeta repertoires from subjects exposed to, actively infected with, or recovered from COVID-19 were included in the dataset. A freely available public database, intended as a resource for researchers studying the immune response to SARS-CoV-2, is where the repertoires were released. The samples were drawn from two sources: the first 160 participants of the ongoing ImmuneRACE study, and some 1,300 subjects contributed by 6 global collaborators. The sample metadata nearly always contained a de-identified subject ID, COVID-19 status, age in years and sex. Where available, HLA class I and class II types were obtained from metadata supplied by the sample provider rather than from assay-based typing. Findings and caveats that apply to the study as a whole: The amount of clinical and demographic metadata varied by source and participant and was provided uncurated.

The CDR3 runs 14 residues from the cysteine to the phenylalanine. The kept DNA is CDR3 alone, 42 bases in frame from the first base. Clipping removes 0 bases from V and 6 bases from J, with 0 as the unmatched junction base count. CDR1 is given as SGHNT and CDR2 as YYREEE, both from the germline V gene (reference sequence). TCRbeta CDR3 regions were amplified from genomic DNA by means of the immunoSEQ Assay, a bias-controlled multiplex PCR. On the authors' methods: The number of nucleated cells in each sample was estimated from the amplification of reference gene primers within the assay. Sequence reads were collapsed and filtered to measure the absolute abundance of every unique TCRbeta CDR3 rearrangement. For each sample, productive Simpson clonality was calculated by taking the square root of Simpson's diversity index across productive rearrangements. As stored in TCRdb, this immuneACCESS dataset retains in-frame rearrangements with V and J assigned. A fraction of the clones does not appear; measured against another copy, unresolved V genes explain less than half of the discrepancy, and the remainder lacks a known reason. V and J calls and clone size are given by that table; D and trimming were obtained from the DNA. In all, the sample holds some 70,000 clones, and under 85% of those were seen once. Of the sample, 14% to 15% falls within the top ten clones.

The chain is made from TRBV5-4 and TRBJ2-2; a stretch of 9 junction bases matches TRBD1. What was sequenced was peripheral blood. The source is a man aged 55 to 70 with COVID-19, enrolled during active disease. The CDR3: CASSLDRGPGELFF. The sequenced DNA: TGTGCCAGCAGCTTGGACAGGGGGCCCGGGGAGCTGTTTTTT.